The next 14 T cell receptor beta chains were all read from a single sample in a study of shared clonotypes between healthy human individuals. Positively selected for CCR7, the CD45RO-negative cells used as naive CD8 cells excluded terminally differentiated effector memory CD45RA+ cells. Libraries were prepared by immunoSEQ multiplex PCR; TCRdb keeps only in-frame clonotypes and omits some of them. The sample holds 1.5 million to 2.5 million clones, approximately 95% seen once. Sequencing was performed on naive CD8+ T cells sorted from blood. The origin of the receptors is a man aged 18 to 30 in good health.

This clone was seen a single time. The chain carries TRBV7-2 and TRBJ2-7, with 15 bases matching TRBD2. The CDR3 length is 18 residues. Germline V gene sequence: CDR1 SGHTA, CDR2 FQGNSA. The junction had 7 bases not matched to a gene; V was cut back by 1 base and J by 3 bases. The CDR3 coding sequence is TGTGCCAGCAGCTTAGATGGGACTAGCGGGGGGACGCGCTACGAGCAGTACTTC. Translated, it gives CASSLDGTSGGTRYEQYF.

The chain carries TRBV4-2 and TRBJ2-1; 10 bases are a match to TRBD2. The CDR3 length is 16 residues. The V and J ends lost 0 bases and 8 bases, in that order; junction bases with no gene match: 7. CDR1 and CDR2 (germline): LGHNA, YNFKEQ. CDR3 amino acids: CASSQDKSGGAHEQFF. CDR3 nucleotide sequence: TGTGCCAGCAGCCAAGATAAAAGCGGGGGGGCCCATGAGCAGTTCTTC.

Regarding this clone: Other DNA sequences in this sample translate to the same CDR3. The CDR3 bases are TGTGCCAGCAGCCCCGGGACTAACCAAGAGACCCAGTACTTC. Amino acid sequence: CASSPGTNQETQYF. The chain recombines TRBV9 with TRBJ2-5, with TRBD2 matching 7 bases. J lost 0 bases, V lost 4 bases, and 3 bases had no gene match. CDR1 and CDR2 (germline): SGDLS, YYNGEE. This CDR3 region has 14 residues.

About this clone: Other DNA sequences in the sample encode the same CDR3. The DNA for the CDR3 is TGTGCCAGCAGCTCGACAGGACTACCCTACAATGAGCAGTTCTTC. Amino acid sequence: CASSSTGLPYNEQFF. The chain recombines TRBV7-9 with TRBJ2-1; D possibly matches TRBD1 or TRBD2 (6 bases each). Germline CDR1 SEHNR, CDR2 FQNEAQ (reference sequence). With 4 bases removed from V and 2 bases from J, the gap between germline ends came to 12 bases. The CDR3 runs 15 residues.

About this clone: A junction boundary mismatches the germline segment, possibly from a read error. The gene calls are TRBV7-9 and TRBJ2-4; 11 nucleotides line up with TRBD2. CDR1 and CDR2 (germline): SEHNR, FQNEAQ (reference sequence). The CDR3 extends over 18 amino acids. CDR3 sequence (DNA): TGTGCCAGCAGTTTAGGGACTAGCGGCTCCATAGCCAAAAACATTCAGTACTTC. Its translation: CASSLGTSGSIAKNIQYF.

J is TRBJ2-7 and V is TRBV6-5; 8 bases align to TRBD1. Germline CDR1 and CDR2: MNHEY and SVGAGI. J gave up 0 bases and V 2 bases, and 6 bases lay outside the gene matches. The CDR3 has 16 residues. In DNA, the CDR3 is TGTGCCAGCAGTTACGCCGGGACAGGTGCCTCCTACGAGCAGTACTTC. It is translated as CASSYAGTGASYEQYF.

The chain uses TRBV7-9 and TRBJ1-5, with a weak D call TRBD1 (5 bases). Germline lookup yields CDR1 SEHNR and CDR2 FQNEAQ (reference sequence). The CDR3 loop spans 17 amino acids. Trimming removed 2 bases from V and 2 bases from J, with 16 bases in between. CDR3 sequence: CASSLNRGEAGNQPQHF. CDR3 bases: TGTGCCAGCAGCTTAAATCGGGGGGAAGCGGGCAATCAGCCCCAGCATTTT.

This clone has only one observation. The rearrangement links TRBV2 to TRBJ2-7; tentatively, D is TRBD1 (5 bases). The CDR3 extends over 14 amino acids. Germline V gene data show CDR1 as SNHLY and CDR2 as FYNNEI. The germline V and J ends were trimmed by 2 bases and 2 bases, with 10 bases remaining between them. The CDR3 loop reads CASSETPDTYEQYF. The CDR3 nucleotides are TGTGCCAGCAGTGAAACCCCGGACACCTACGAGCAGTACTTC. The whole variable domain, remainder taken from reference TRBV2 and TRBJ2-7, is EPEVTQTPSHQVTQMGQEVILRCVPISNHLYFYWYRQILGQKVEFLVSFYNNEISEKSEIFDDQFSVERPDGSNFTLKIRSTKLEDSAMYFCASSETPDTYEQYFGPGTRLTVT.

J is TRBJ2-3 and V is TRBV18, with 7 bases fitting TRBD1. Losses at the gene ends were 4 bases for V and 2 bases for J; bases not matched to a gene: 3. Germline V gives CDR1 KGHSH, CDR2 LQKENI. This CDR3 has 14 amino acids. For the CDR3, the DNA is TGTGCCAGCTCACTGACAGGGCCCACAGATACGCAGTATTTT. Protein sequence: CASSLTGPTDTQYF.

The chain joins TRBV6-1 to TRBJ1-5; D possibly corresponds to TRBD1 (6 bases). The CDR3 contains 14 residues. CDR1 and CDR2 from the germline V gene are MNHNS and SASEGT. Trimming removed 5 bases from V and 5 bases from J, with 13 bases in between. CDR3 bases: TGTGCCAGCAGTTATACCGGGACATATCAGCCCCAGCATTTT. This gives the protein CASSYTGTYQPQHF.

The chain links TRBV6-5 to TRBJ2-3, with 10 bases identical to TRBD1. Germline CDR1 and CDR2: MNHEY and SVGAGI. This CDR3 has 15 amino acids. The J segment lost 6 bases and the V segment lost 2 bases, leaving 5 bases of the junction unmatched. As DNA, the CDR3 is TGTGCCAGCAGTTACGGGACAGGGGCGGGGGATACGCAGTATTTT. Amino acids: CASSYGTGAGDTQYF.

The genes are TRBV10-3 and TRBJ1-1; D is uncertain. The CDR3 consists of 13 residues. The V end was cut by 11 bases, the J end by 0 bases, with 13 bases between. Germline V CDR1 and CDR2: ENHRY, SYGVKD. The CDR3 DNA reads as TGTGCCGCCGTTCGAGGATTGAACACTGAAGCTTTCTTT. Protein product: CAAVRGLNTEAFF.

The genes are TRBV4-1 and TRBJ1-3; D is undetermined. The CDR3 is 17 amino acids. Germline V gene sequence: CDR1 MGHRA, CDR2 YSYEKL. Trimming pared 1 base from V and 0 bases from J, leaving 13 bases between. For the CDR3, the DNA is TGCGCCAGCAGCCAAGTGGCCAGTTTCCTCTCTGGAAACACCATATATTTT. It is translated as CASSQVASFLSGNTIYF.

The rearrangement joins TRBV6-6 to TRBJ2-4; D is perhaps TRBD1 (5 bases). The CDR3 has 16 residues. Trimming cost V 2 bases and J 5 bases, with 16 bases left between them. The V gene's germline CDR1 is MNHNY and CDR2 SVGAGI (reference sequence). CDR3 residues: CASSYHTEGVENIQYF. In DNA, the CDR3 is TGTGCCAGCAGTTACCATACAGAAGGGGTGGAAAACATTCAGTACTTC.